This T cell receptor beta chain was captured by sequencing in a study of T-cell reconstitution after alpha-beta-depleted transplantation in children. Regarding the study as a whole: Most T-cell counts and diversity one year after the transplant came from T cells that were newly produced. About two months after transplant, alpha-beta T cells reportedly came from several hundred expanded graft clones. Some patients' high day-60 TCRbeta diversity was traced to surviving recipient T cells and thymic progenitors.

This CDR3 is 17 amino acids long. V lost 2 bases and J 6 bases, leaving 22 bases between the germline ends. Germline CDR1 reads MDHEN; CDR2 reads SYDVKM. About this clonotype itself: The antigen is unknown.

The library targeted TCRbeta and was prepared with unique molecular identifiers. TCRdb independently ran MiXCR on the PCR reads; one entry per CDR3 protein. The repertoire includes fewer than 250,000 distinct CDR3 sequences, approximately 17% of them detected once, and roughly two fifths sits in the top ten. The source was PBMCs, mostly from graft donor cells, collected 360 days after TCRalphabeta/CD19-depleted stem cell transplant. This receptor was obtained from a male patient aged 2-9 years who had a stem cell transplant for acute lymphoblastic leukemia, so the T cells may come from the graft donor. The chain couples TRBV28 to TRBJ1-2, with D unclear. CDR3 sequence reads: CASSLKALGRRTHGYTF. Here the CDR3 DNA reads TGTGCCAGCAGTTTAAAGGCTTTAGGACGAAGGACGCATGGCTACACCTTC.